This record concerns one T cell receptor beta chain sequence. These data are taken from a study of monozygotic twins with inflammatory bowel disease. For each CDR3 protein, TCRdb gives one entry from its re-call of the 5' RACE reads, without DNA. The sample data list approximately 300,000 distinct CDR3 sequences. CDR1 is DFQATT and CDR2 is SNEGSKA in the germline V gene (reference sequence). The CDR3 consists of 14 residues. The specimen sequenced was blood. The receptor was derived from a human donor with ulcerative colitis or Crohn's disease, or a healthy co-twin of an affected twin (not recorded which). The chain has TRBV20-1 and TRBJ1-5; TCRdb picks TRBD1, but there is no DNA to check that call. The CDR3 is CSARDRVSNQPQHF.